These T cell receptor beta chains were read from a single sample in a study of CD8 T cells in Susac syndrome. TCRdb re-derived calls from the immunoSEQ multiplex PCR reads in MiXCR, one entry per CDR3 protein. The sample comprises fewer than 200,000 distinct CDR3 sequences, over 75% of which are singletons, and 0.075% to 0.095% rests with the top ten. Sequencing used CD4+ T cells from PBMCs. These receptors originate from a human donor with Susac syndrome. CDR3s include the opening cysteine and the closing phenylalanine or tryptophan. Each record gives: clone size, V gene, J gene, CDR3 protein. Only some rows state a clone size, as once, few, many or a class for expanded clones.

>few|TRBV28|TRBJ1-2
CASSLTGGDYGYTF
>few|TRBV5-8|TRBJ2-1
CASSSGSSYNEQFF
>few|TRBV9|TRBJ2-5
CASSATGITGGTQYF
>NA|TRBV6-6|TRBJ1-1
CASRFQVNTEAFF
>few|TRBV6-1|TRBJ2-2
CASRVGQQNTGELFF
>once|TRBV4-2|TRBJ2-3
CASSQDPERGTQSSWTDTQYF
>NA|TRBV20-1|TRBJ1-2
CSASSGNYGYTF
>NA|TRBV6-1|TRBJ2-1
CASRPWQGSVNEQFF
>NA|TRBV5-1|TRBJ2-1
CASSKAGGDYNEQFF
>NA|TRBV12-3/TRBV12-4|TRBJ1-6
CASSSGMSNSPLHF
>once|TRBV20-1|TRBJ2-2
CSARDAGAGELFF
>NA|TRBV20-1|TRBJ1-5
CSARQGGSNQPQHF
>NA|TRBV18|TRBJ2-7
CASSPPAGGESGEQYF
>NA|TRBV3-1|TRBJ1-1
CASSQGVREGTEAFF
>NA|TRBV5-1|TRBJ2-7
CASSSGRTYEQYF
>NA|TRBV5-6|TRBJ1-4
CASSAWGASREKLFF
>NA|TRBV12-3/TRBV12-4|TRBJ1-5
CASSFKQGNQPQHF
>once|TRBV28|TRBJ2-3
CASSPGDGRTDTQYF
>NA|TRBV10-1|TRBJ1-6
CASKADRVNSPLHF
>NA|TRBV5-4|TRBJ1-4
CASSLESDSTNEKLFF
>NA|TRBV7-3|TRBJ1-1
CASSPYYVGNTEAFF
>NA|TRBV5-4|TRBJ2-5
CASSFSLTEGETQYF
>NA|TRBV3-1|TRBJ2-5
CASSQESLRLTGGETQYF
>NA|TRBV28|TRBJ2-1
CASSAGGLSYNEQFF
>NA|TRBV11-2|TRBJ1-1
CASSLLGETGAFF
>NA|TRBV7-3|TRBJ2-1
CASSSPEISGTYNEQFF